These T cell receptor beta chains were read from a single sample in a study of blood T cell repertoires in COVID-19. The method was immunoSEQ multiplex PCR; TCRdb's version includes in-frame clones alone and lacks a portion of them. The sample contains 150,000 to 200,000 clones, nearly 90% of which appear only once. The sequencing input was peripheral blood. The receptors stem from a man younger than 30 who had recovered from COVID-19. Both conserved end residues are part of each CDR3. Each record gives: clone size, V gene, D gene, J gene, CDR3 length, CDR3 DNA, CDR3 protein. A D gene is named only where the DNA matches it firmly. Clone size is not always given. Where it is, it says once, few, many or a class for expanded clones.

clone_size: NA; v_call: TRBV5-5; d_call: NA; j_call: TRBJ1-2; cdr3_length: 13; cdr3_nt: TGTGCCAGCAGCTTGGAGTGGGCGGGCAGCTACACCTTC; cdr3_aa: CASSLEWAGSYTF
clone_size: NA; v_call: TRBV6-1; d_call: TRBD1; j_call: TRBJ1-6; cdr3_length: 16; cdr3_nt: TGTGCCAGCAGTGAAGGAAGGGGGCGTCGGGATTCACCCCTCCACTTT; cdr3_aa: CASSEGRGRRDSPLHF
clone_size: NA; v_call: TRBV7-2; d_call: TRBD2; j_call: TRBJ2-1; cdr3_length: 15; cdr3_nt: TGTGCCAGCAGTTTAGGACTAGCGGGGTACAATGAGCAGTTCTTC; cdr3_aa: CASSLGLAGYNEQFF
clone_size: NA; v_call: TRBV30; d_call: NA; j_call: TRBJ1-1; cdr3_length: 13; cdr3_nt: TGTGCCTCGAACAGGGATTTGAACACTGAAGCTTTCTTT; cdr3_aa: CASNRDLNTEAFF
clone_size: NA; v_call: TRBV13; d_call: NA; j_call: TRBJ2-3; cdr3_length: 15; cdr3_nt: TGTGCCAGCAGCCAACAGGCTCCCCTCACAGATACGCAGTATTTT; cdr3_aa: CASSQQAPLTDTQYF
clone_size: NA; v_call: TRBV11-3; d_call: NA; j_call: TRBJ2-3; cdr3_length: 16; cdr3_nt: TGTGCCAGCAGCTTAGATTCGAGGTCTAGCACAGATACGCAGTATTTT; cdr3_aa: CASSLDSRSSTDTQYF
clone_size: NA; v_call: TRBV10-3; d_call: NA; j_call: TRBJ2-5; cdr3_length: 14; cdr3_nt: TGTGCCATCAGTTCCGACTTGTACCAAGAGACCCAGTACTTC; cdr3_aa: CAISSDLYQETQYF
clone_size: NA; v_call: TRBV27; d_call: NA; j_call: TRBJ2-7; cdr3_length: 12; cdr3_nt: TGTGCCAGCAAACTAAACTCCTACGAGCAGTACTTC; cdr3_aa: CASKLNSYEQYF
clone_size: NA; v_call: TRBV25-1; d_call: NA; j_call: TRBJ1-5; cdr3_length: 15; cdr3_nt: TGTGCCAGCAGTGAAGGGGGGGGGCACAATCAGCCCCAGCATTTT; cdr3_aa: CASSEGGGHNQPQHF
clone_size: NA; v_call: TRBV29-1; d_call: TRBD2; j_call: TRBJ2-2; cdr3_length: 13; cdr3_nt: TGCAGCGCCGTGAGGCGGGAGGCCGGGGAGCTGTTTTTT; cdr3_aa: CSAVRREAGELFF
clone_size: NA; v_call: TRBV6-5; d_call: TRBD1; j_call: TRBJ1-2; cdr3_length: 14; cdr3_nt: TGTGCCAGCCTAATCGAGGACAGGTTACTTGGCTACACCTTC; cdr3_aa: CASLIEDRLLGYTF
clone_size: NA; v_call: TRBV6-5; d_call: NA; j_call: TRBJ2-7; cdr3_length: 15; cdr3_nt: TGTGCCAGCAGACCGGACCGGAGGAATTTCTACGAGCAGTACTTC; cdr3_aa: CASRPDRRNFYEQYF
clone_size: NA; v_call: TRBV18; d_call: TRBD2; j_call: TRBJ2-1; cdr3_length: 17; cdr3_nt: TGTGCCAGCTCACCCCGGGTGGCTAGCGGGACCTACAATGAGCAGTTCTTC; cdr3_aa: CASSPRVASGTYNEQFF
clone_size: NA; v_call: TRBV4-2; d_call: NA; j_call: TRBJ2-1; cdr3_length: 15; cdr3_nt: TGTGCCAGCAGCCCCCGGGGTAACTCCTACAATGAGCAGTTCTTC; cdr3_aa: CASSPRGNSYNEQFF
clone_size: NA; v_call: TRBV2; d_call: NA; j_call: TRBJ1-5; cdr3_length: 13; cdr3_nt: TGTGCCAGCAACAGGGCAGGCAATCAGCCCCAGCATTTT; cdr3_aa: CASNRAGNQPQHF
clone_size: NA; v_call: TRBV12-3/TRBV12-4; d_call: NA; j_call: TRBJ1-5; cdr3_length: 13; cdr3_nt: TGTGCCAGCAGTTTGTCAGACAATCAGCCCCAGCATTTT; cdr3_aa: CASSLSDNQPQHF
clone_size: NA; v_call: TRBV28; d_call: NA; j_call: TRBJ1-5; cdr3_length: 15; cdr3_nt: TGTGCCAGCAGTCTCCAGCCCAGGGGCAATCAGCCCCAGCATTTT; cdr3_aa: CASSLQPRGNQPQHF
clone_size: NA; v_call: TRBV4-3; d_call: NA; j_call: TRBJ2-3; cdr3_length: 14; cdr3_nt: TGCGCCAGCAGCCAAGATCGAGGTTCAGATACGCAGTATTTT; cdr3_aa: CASSQDRGSDTQYF
clone_size: once; v_call: TRBV2; d_call: TRBD2; j_call: TRBJ2-1; cdr3_length: 16; cdr3_nt: TGTGCCAGCTTTAAACCCAGCGGGGGGTCCTACAATGAGCAGTTCTTC; cdr3_aa: CASFKPSGGSYNEQFF